This T cell receptor beta chain stems from a study of T cell repertoires in cytomegalovirus infection. Study at large: The authors relied on CMV epitopes, both recently identified HLA-C-restricted and well-studied HLA-B-restricted.

Germline V CDR1 and CDR2: DFQATT, SNEGSKA (reference sequence). Trimming removed 1 base from V and 4 bases from J, with 8 bases in between. The CDR3 is 13 amino acids. From the reads, TCRdb called clonotypes with MiXCR, one entry per CDR3 protein. The sample has hundreds of thousands of distinct CDR3 sequences, 25% to 40% seen once. Comment on this clonotype: The antigen remains unidentified.

Notes on the study in general: CMV-specific TCR beta clonotypes restricted by HLA-C were the ones dominating the ex vivo response.

V usage is TRBV20-1 and J usage is TRBJ1-5; D ambiguous. This TCR was sampled from a human donor in good health (CMV status not recorded). Some clones in this sample may be carry-over from other donors' samples. Sequenced material: cultured CD8+ T cells from PBMCs, taken from culture after CMV antigen stimulation. For the CDR3, the DNA is TGCAGTGCTAGAGGTGAAAGTAATCAGCCCCAGCATTTT. Its translation: CSARGESNQPQHF.